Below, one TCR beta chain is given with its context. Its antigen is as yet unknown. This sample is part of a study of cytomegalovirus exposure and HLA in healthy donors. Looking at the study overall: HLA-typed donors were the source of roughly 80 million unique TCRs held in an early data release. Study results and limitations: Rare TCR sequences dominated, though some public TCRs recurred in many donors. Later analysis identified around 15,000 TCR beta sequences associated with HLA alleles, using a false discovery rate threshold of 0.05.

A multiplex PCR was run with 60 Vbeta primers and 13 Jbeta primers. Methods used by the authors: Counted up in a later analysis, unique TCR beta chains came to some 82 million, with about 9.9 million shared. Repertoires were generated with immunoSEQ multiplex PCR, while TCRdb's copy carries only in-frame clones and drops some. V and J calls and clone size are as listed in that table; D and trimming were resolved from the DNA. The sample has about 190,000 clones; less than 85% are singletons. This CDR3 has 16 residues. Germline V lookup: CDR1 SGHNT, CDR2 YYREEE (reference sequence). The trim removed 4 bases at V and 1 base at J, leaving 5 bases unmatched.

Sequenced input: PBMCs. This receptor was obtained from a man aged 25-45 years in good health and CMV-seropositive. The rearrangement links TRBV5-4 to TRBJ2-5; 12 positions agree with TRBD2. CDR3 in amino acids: CASSPQTSGGQETQYF. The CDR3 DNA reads TGTGCCAGCAGCCCCCAGACTAGCGGGGGCCAAGAGACCCAGTACTTC.